These 3 T cell receptor beta chains share one sample of origin, sequenced in a study of cytomegalovirus exposure and HLA in healthy donors. PCR employed 60 Vbeta and 13 Jbeta primers. Libraries were prepared by immunoSEQ multiplex PCR; TCRdb keeps only in-frame clonotypes and omits some of them. The table has 100,000 to 150,000 clones, roughly 71% seen once. The sequencing sample was made of PBMCs. These receptors were obtained from a woman aged 50 to 60 in good health and CMV-seropositive.

The chain carries TRBV2 and TRBJ1-6; D is possibly TRBD1 (6 bases). The CDR3 loop spans 13 amino acids. Between the trimmed V and J ends, which lost 6 bases and 8 bases, there was a span of 11 bases. Per germline, CDR1 SNHLY and CDR2 FYNNEI. CDR3 DNA sequence: TGTGCCAGCAGAAAGAACAGGGATTCACCCCTCCACTTT. Protein sequence: CASRKNRDSPLHF.

The chain employs TRBV27 and TRBJ2-3, with 11 bases aligning to TRBD2. Germline values: CDR1 MNHEY, CDR2 SMNVEV (reference sequence). V shed 6 bases and J 4 bases; nucleotides not matched to a gene: 9. CDR3 size: 16 residues. The CDR3 loop is CASRPSGGLSPDTQYF. CDR3 coding DNA: TGTGCCAGCAGACCTAGCGGGGGGCTGTCTCCAGATACGCAGTATTTT.

A single count supports this clone. V and J are TRBV15 and TRBJ2-1; TRBD1 agrees at 7 bases. The V segment lost 2 bases and the J segment 4 bases; nucleotides outside the gene matches: 5. Germline CDR1 LNHNV, CDR2 YYDKDF (reference sequence). The CDR3 runs 15 residues. CDR3 in amino acids: CATSRLRTGYNEQFF. The CDR3 coding sequence is TGTGCCACCAGCAGATTGAGGACAGGATACAATGAGCAGTTCTTC.